The 31 T cell receptor beta chains in this list originate from one sample, sequenced in a study of shared clonotypes between healthy human individuals. Some clones are missing from TCRdb's copy, which holds only in-frame ones; the method was immunoSEQ multiplex PCR. The table has about 1.4 million clones, roughly 96% seen once. Sequenced input: naive CD4+ T cells sorted from blood. This sample's subset: CD45RA+ positively selected. The receptors were gathered from a man aged 25 to 40 in good health.

The rearrangement links TRBV25-1 to TRBJ2-6; D is unclear. The CDR3 length is 13 residues. Trimming removed 7 bases at V and 4 bases at J, with 8 bases between. Germline V gene sequence: CDR1 MGHDK, CDR2 SYGVNS. The CDR3, as DNA: TGTGCCAGCACGGCCTCGGGGGCCAACGTCCTGACTTTC. It specifies CASTASGANVLTF. Together with reference TRBV25-1 and TRBJ2-6, the CDR3 gives the full variable domain: EADIYQTPRYLVIGTGKKITLECSQTMGHDKMYWYQQDPGMELHLIHYSYGVNSTEKGDLSSESTVSRIRTEHFPLTLESARPSHTSQYLCASTASGANVLTFGAGSRLTVL.

V is TRBV5-4 and J is TRBJ2-3; D is tentatively TRBD1 or TRBD2 (5 bases each). The germline V and J ends were trimmed by 3 bases and 5 bases, with 13 bases remaining between them. Germline CDR1 SGHNT, CDR2 YYREEE (reference sequence). The CDR3 length is 14 residues. The chain's CDR3 is CASSSGSGKDTQYF. The CDR3 DNA reads as TGTGCCAGCAGCTCAGGGAGTGGAAAAGATACGCAGTATTTT.

The chain joins TRBV7-9 to TRBJ2-7; 7 nucleotides line up with TRBD1. CDR3 length: 15 residues. Germline-derived CDR1 and CDR2 are SEHNR and FQNEAQ (reference sequence). J gave up 2 bases and V 5 bases, and 9 bases lay outside the gene matches. The CDR3 DNA sequence: TGTGCCAGCAGCGTCCGGGACAGAGTCCCCTACGAGCAGTACTTC. The encoded protein is CASSVRDRVPYEQYF.

The chain links TRBV6-6 to TRBJ2-1; D gene unclear. The V end was cut by 0 bases, the J end by 2 bases, with 11 bases between. Germline V CDR1 and CDR2: MNHNY, SVGAGI (reference sequence). The CDR3 consists of 16 residues. The CDR3 loop reads CASSYSTKDPYNEQFF. In nucleotides, the CDR3 is TGTGCCAGCAGTTACTCGACCAAGGACCCCTACAATGAGCAGTTCTTC.

About this clone: The sample has other DNA sequences that encode this CDR3 too. This chain connects TRBV5-1 to TRBJ2-1, with TRBD2 matching over 14 bases. J gave up 4 bases and V 4 bases, and 4 bases lay outside the gene matches. This CDR3 has 16 residues. Germline V gives CDR1 SGHRS, CDR2 YFSETQ. CDR3 nucleotide sequence: TGCGCCAGCAGCACCGGACTAGCGGGGGGATACAATGAGCAGTTCTTC. Residues: CASSTGLAGGYNEQFF. The variable domain in full, with the rest retrieved from reference TRBV5-1 and TRBJ2-1, is KAGVTQTPRYLIKTRGQQVTLSCSPISGHRSVSWYQQTPGQGLQFLFEYFSETQRNKGNFPGRFSGRQFSNSRSEMNVSTLELGDSALYLCASSTGLAGGYNEQFFGPGTRLTVL.

The V call is TRBV7-8, the J call TRBJ1-5; TRBD1 agrees at 7 bases. The CDR3 consists of 13 residues. J was trimmed by 4 bases and V by 5 bases; bases with no gene match: 2. Germline V CDR1 and CDR2: SGHVS, FQNEAQ. Written as DNA, the CDR3 is TGTGCCAGCAGCGCGACAGGGAATCAGCCCCAGCATTTT. Translating gives CASSATGNQPQHF.

The V and J genes are TRBV6-1 and TRBJ2-2, with a tentative D call TRBD1 (5 bases). CDR1 is MNHNS, CDR2 SASEGT, per germline. V shed 4 bases and J shed 0 bases, with 15 bases lying between them. The CDR3 sequence is 17 residues long. DNA of the CDR3: TGTGCCAGCAGTGGAGTTTTTGGCAGGGCGAACACCGGGGAGCTGTTTTTT. The encoded protein is CASSGVFGRANTGELFF.

The chain joins TRBV11-2 to TRBJ1-2; D remains unclear. Germline-derived CDR1 and CDR2 are SGHAT and FQNNGV. V was pared by 8 bases and J by 8 bases, with 24 bases between. The CDR3 length is 15 residues. CDR3 sequence: CASRLRRVEGEGYTF. CDR3 bases: TGTGCCAGCCGCCTTCGCCGGGTGGAGGGTGAAGGCTACACCTTC.

V and J are TRBV7-8 and TRBJ2-3; perhaps TRBD2 as D (6 bases). Germline V gene lookup returns CDR1 SGHVS and CDR2 FQNEAQ. V was cut by 3 bases and J by 0 bases, with 10 bases left in between. The CDR3 contains 15 residues. The CDR3 nucleotides are TGTGCCAGCAGCTTCCCTAGCGCTAGCACAGATACGCAGTATTTT. It codes for CASSFPSASTDTQYF.

J is TRBJ2-1 and V is TRBV2; 16 bases align to TRBD2. The CDR3 contains 19 residues. The trim removed 5 bases at V and 2 bases at J, leaving 9 bases unmatched. Germline lookup yields CDR1 SNHLY and CDR2 FYNNEI. The CDR3 DNA is TGTGCCAGCAGTAATCCGGGACTAGCGGGAGGGCCCACCTACAATGAGCAGTTCTTC. The encoded protein is CASSNPGLAGGPTYNEQFF.

J is TRBJ1-2 and V is TRBV30; D not resolved. V lost 3 bases and J lost 8, with 16 bases in between. The CDR3 has 13 amino acids. From germline, CDR1 is GTSNPN and CDR2 SVGIG (reference sequence). The CDR3 loop is CAWRRSGAQGYTF. The CDR3 nucleotides read TGTGCCTGGAGACGTTCGGGAGCTCAAGGCTACACCTTC.

The V gene is TRBV9, the J gene TRBJ2-3; D is uncertain. The germline V gene encodes CDR1 SGDLS and CDR2 YYNGEE. This CDR3 contains 13 residues. Trimming cost V 1 base and J 6 bases, with 9 bases left between them. Here the CDR3 reads CASSVKGEDTQYF. CDR3 sequence (DNA): TGTGCCAGCAGCGTAAAAGGAGAGGATACGCAGTATTTT.

The CDR3 nucleotides are TGTGCCAGCAGCTCCCGAGTCTCCTCTGGAAACACCATATATTTT. The encoded protein is CASSSRVSSGNTIYF. J is TRBJ1-3 and V is TRBV5-5; D gene unclear. The CDR3 length is 15 residues. CDR1 is SGHKS, CDR2 YYEKEE, per germline (reference sequence). The ends were cut back, 3 bases at V and 0 bases at J, with 10 bases in the middle.

The chain joins TRBV5-1 to TRBJ1-3; D not certain. Trimming stripped 4 bases from V and 8 bases from J, with 19 bases between. This CDR3 is built from 15 residues. The germline CDR1 and CDR2 sequences are SGHRS and YFSETQ. CDR3 amino acids: CASSPPGPAEDTIYF. The CDR3 region has the DNA TGCGCCAGCAGCCCCCCCGGGCCGGCTGAGGACACCATATATTTT.

The chain uses TRBV7-6 and TRBJ2-7, with TRBD2 matching over 7 bases. The junction had 5 bases not matched to a gene; V was cut back by 1 base and J by 5 bases. The length of the CDR3 is 14 residues. Germline CDR1 is SGHVS and CDR2 is FNYEAQ. The CDR3 sequence is CASSLVGGSDEQYF. CDR3 nucleotide sequence: TGTGCCAGCAGCTTAGTTGGCGGGAGTGACGAGCAGTACTTC.

The rearrangement uses TRBV18 and TRBJ2-1; D perhaps matches TRBD1 (6 bases). The CDR3 has 13 amino acids. The V end was cut by 4 bases, the J end by 5 bases, with 9 bases between. Per the germline V gene, CDR1 is KGHSH and CDR2 is LQKENI. CDR3 sequence: CASSQGVDNEQFF. CDR3 in DNA: TGTGCCAGCTCACAGGGGGTGGACAATGAGCAGTTCTTC.

This clone was recorded once. This chain uses TRBV5-1 with TRBJ2-3; D might be TRBD2 (6 bases). Germline CDR1 SGHRS, CDR2 YFSETQ. The CDR3 contains 15 residues. V was shortened by 0 bases and J by 2 bases, with 10 bases between the two germline ends. CDR3: CASSLDGRPTDTQYF. In DNA, the CDR3 is TGCGCCAGCAGCTTGGACGGGAGACCCACAGATACGCAGTATTTT.

This clone showed up just once. The chain has TRBV5-1 and TRBJ2-1; 8 bases fit TRBD2. The germline V gene has CDR1 SGHRS and CDR2 YFSETQ. The CDR3 consists of 14 residues. J lost 8 bases, V lost 0 bases, and 4 bases had no gene match. The CDR3 loop reads CASSLVGTSHEQFF. The DNA of the CDR3 is TGCGCCAGCAGCTTGGTCGGGACTAGTCATGAGCAGTTCTTC.

J is TRBJ2-3 and V is TRBV5-6; D unclear. Trimming stripped 1 base from V and 4 bases from J, with 7 bases between. Germline V gene data show CDR1 as SGHDT and CDR2 as YYEEEE. This CDR3 is 13 amino acids long. CDR3 nucleotide sequence: TGTGCCAGCAGCTTGTCGAAGCCAGATACGCAGTATTTT. This gives the protein CASSLSKPDTQYF.

Regarding this clone: Other DNA sequences in this sample translate to the same CDR3. The chain has TRBV28 and TRBJ2-7; 10 bases are a match to TRBD2. J lost 0 bases, V lost 8 bases, and 4 bases had no gene match. CDR1 is MDHEN and CDR2 is SYDVKM in the germline V gene. The CDR3 is made up of 14 amino acids. The CDR3 DNA sequence: TGTGCCAGCCGAGCGGGAGGGAGCTCCTACGAGCAGTACTTC. Translating it yields CASRAGGSSYEQYF.

J is TRBJ2-7 and V is TRBV6-5; D is ambiguous. Germline lookup yields CDR1 MNHEY and CDR2 SVGAGI. The ends were cut back, 6 bases at V and 3 bases at J, with 6 bases in the middle. The CDR3 runs to 11 residues. CDR3 in DNA: TGTGCCAGCAGGGGCAGCTACGAGCAGTACTTC. Its translation is CASRGSYEQYF.

To note about this clone: This sample includes further DNA sequences coding for the same CDR3. This chain joins TRBV6-5 and TRBJ2-7; TRBD1 might be the D (5 bases). From germline, CDR1 is MNHEY and CDR2 SVGAGI. V lost 1 base, J lost 3 bases, and 10 bases lay in between. The CDR3 has 14 amino acids. CDR3 coding DNA: TGTGCCAGCAGTTACTGGCAGGGTGGCTACGAGCAGTACTTC. Translating gives CASSYWQGGYEQYF.

The V call is TRBV10-2, the J call TRBJ2-1, with no clear D. The CDR3 contains 13 residues. The ends were cut back, 8 bases at V and 6 bases at J, with 14 bases in the middle. In germline, CDR1 is WSHSY, CDR2 SAAADI. The chain's CDR3 is CASRPPSSNEQFF. The CDR3 bases are TGCGCCAGCCGTCCCCCTAGTAGCAATGAGCAGTTCTTC.

The chain carries TRBV15 and TRBJ2-1; TRBD1 might be the D (6 bases). This CDR3 is built from 15 residues. Germline CDR1 and CDR2: LNHNV and YYDKDF (reference sequence). Trimming cost V 1 base and J 12 bases, with 19 bases left between them. CDR3 region: CATSRAQGTKMTQFF. The CDR3 DNA reads TGTGCCACCAGCAGAGCCCAGGGGACAAAAATGACGCAGTTCTTC.

The rearrangement uses TRBV4-3 and TRBJ2-1; 9 bases match TRBD2. Germline assignment: CDR1 LGHNA and CDR2 YSLEER. V lost 2 bases to trimming and J lost 4 bases; unmatched junction nucleotides: 12. The CDR3 sequence is 18 residues long. CDR3 sequence: CASSQITLGAGGYNEQFF. CDR3 DNA sequence: TGCGCCAGCAGCCAAATTACGCTCGGAGCGGGAGGTTACAATGAGCAGTTCTTC.

This rearrangement joins TRBV29-1 to TRBJ2-7, with D perhaps matching TRBD1 or TRBD2 (5 bases each). Looked up from germline, CDR1 is SQVTM and CDR2 is ANQGSEA. Trimming took off 7 bases at V and 3 bases at J, with 13 bases between the two ends. The CDR3 is made up of 12 amino acids. DNA of the CDR3: TGCAGCGGACGGGACGAGCGCTACGAGCAGTACTTC. Protein sequence: CSGRDERYEQYF.

The chain has TRBV7-8 and TRBJ2-6; 8 nucleotides align to TRBD2. The trim removed 1 base at V and 4 bases at J, leaving 6 bases unmatched. There are 17 residues in the CDR3. CDR1 SGHVS and CDR2 FQNEAQ come from the germline V gene. The CDR3 reads CASSLEAGATGANVLTF. Here the CDR3 DNA reads TGTGCCAGCAGCTTAGAAGCGGGAGCCACCGGGGCCAACGTCCTGACTTTC.

The genes are TRBV5-1 and TRBJ2-7, with 12 bases matching TRBD1. The ends lost 2 bases at V and 4 bases at J; junction bases unmatched: 19. Germline-derived CDR1 and CDR2 are SGHRS and YFSETQ. CDR3 size: 20 residues. CDR3 residues: CASSLPPGQGAGVSVYEQYF. The CDR3 bases are TGCGCCAGCAGCTTACCTCCGGGACAGGGGGCTGGCGTCTCGGTTTACGAGCAGTACTTC.

J is TRBJ2-1 and V is TRBV27, with 8 bases fitting TRBD2. This CDR3 is built from 17 residues. Per germline, CDR1 MNHEY and CDR2 SMNVEV (reference sequence). Germline trimming cut 2 bases from V and 4 bases from J; bases unmatched to any gene: 10. CDR3 residues: CASSLRLAGTQYNEQFF. The CDR3, as DNA: TGTGCCAGCAGTTTACGATTAGCGGGAACTCAATACAATGAGCAGTTCTTC.

The V and J genes are TRBV27 and TRBJ2-7; 8 nucleotides agree with TRBD2. The CDR3 is 18 amino acids. The germline V gene has CDR1 MNHEY and CDR2 SMNVEV (reference sequence). V shed 5 bases, J shed 1 base, and the junction held 16 bases outside the gene matches. The CDR3 DNA reads TGTGCCAGCAGTCGCCAGAATAGCGGGGCATCTTCATCCTACGAGCAGTACTTC. It is translated as CASSRQNSGASSSYEQYF.

This clone was seen only once. This chain uses TRBV19 with TRBJ2-7; 10 bases agree with TRBD1. The germline CDR1 and CDR2 sequences are LNHDA and SQIVND (reference sequence). The trim removed 8 bases at V and 1 base at J, leaving 5 bases unmatched. The length of the CDR3 is 14 residues. DNA for the CDR3: TGTGCCAGTCGCCGGGACAGGGGATCCTACGAGCAGTACTTC. Encoded protein: CASRRDRGSYEQYF.